The 24 T cell receptor beta chains presented below share a single source sample, sequenced in a study of kidney transplant recipient with SARS-CoV-2 infection. TCRdb redid the calling of the reads with MiXCR, one entry per CDR3 protein. The sample holds fewer than 250,000 distinct CDR3 sequences, roughly 26% seen once. Specimen: a blood sample, collected at baseline and between days 110 and 120 from a kidney transplant recipient. The receptor source for this set is a young adult male patient who had COVID-19 and was a kidney transplant recipient. Some T cells may be the graft donor's.

This clonotype was recorded at least ten times. The CDR3 coding sequence is TGTGCCAGCAGCTCGTGGGCCAGTCTAGGCACTGAAGCTTTCTTT. It encodes CASSSWASLGTEAFF. This chain uses TRBV7-8 with TRBJ1-1; D gene unclear. CDR3 length: 15 amino acids. Germline CDR1 is SGHVS and CDR2 is FQNEAQ. V gave up 4 bases and J gave up 4 bases, with 16 bases separating them.

This clonotype was observed many times. The chain links TRBV5-1 to TRBJ2-5, with 7 bases fitting TRBD1. Germline CDR1 reads SGHRS; CDR2 reads YFSETQ. The CDR3 length is 16 residues. V dropped 0 bases and J dropped 4; count of bases not matched to a gene: 9. DNA of the CDR3: TGCGCCAGCAGCTTGGGAGGGGGCGGGCCAGGAGAGACCCAGTACTTC. As protein: CASSLGGGGPGETQYF.

This clonotype was counted ten times or more. This sequence joins TRBV2 and TRBJ2-7, with 7 bases identical to TRBD1. The V and J ends lost 7 bases and 5 bases, in that order; junction bases with no gene match: 11. CDR1 and CDR2 from the germline V gene are SNHLY and FYNNEI. The CDR3 sequence is 14 residues long. CDR3: CASTGTEGWDEQYF. The CDR3, as DNA: TGTGCCAGCACCGGGACAGAAGGGTGGGACGAGCAGTACTTC.

Remarks on this clonotype: A much larger clone differs by one base, so this may be a read error. This chain connects TRBV24-1 to TRBJ1-2; D unresolved. Germline CDR1 and CDR2: KGHDR and SFDVKD. This CDR3 has 17 residues. This CDR3 reads CAASILCSTRKTYGYTF. CDR3 in DNA: TGTGCCGCCAGTATTCTATGTAGTACCAGAAAGACCTATGGCTACACCTTC.

This clonotype was counted many times. V and J are TRBV5-6 and TRBJ2-7; 7 bases are a match to TRBD2. V lost 6 bases and J lost 5; bases outside the gene matches: 8. CDR1 is SGHDT, CDR2 YYEEEE, per germline. This CDR3 has 13 amino acids. The CDR3 loop reads CASTSLGGNEQYF. CDR3 DNA sequence: TGTGCCAGCACCTCCCTGGGGGGGAACGAGCAGTACTTC.

This clonotype was observed at least ten times. V is TRBV6-1 and J is TRBJ2-7; 10 bases match TRBD2. The junction had 10 bases not matched to a gene; V was cut back by 3 bases and J by 2 bases. Germline V gene lookup returns CDR1 MNHNS and CDR2 SASEGT. The CDR3 is 17 amino acids. The CDR3 region is CASSETPEREGPYEQYF. The CDR3 nucleotides are TGTGCCAGCAGTGAGACCCCTGAGCGGGAGGGCCCCTACGAGCAGTACTTC.

Notes on this clonotype: This could be a read error, since a much larger clone is one nucleotide away. CDR3: CASTLRSAGSYEQYF. CDR3 nucleotides: TGTGCCAGCACCCTTCGCAGCGCCGGCTCCTACGAGCAGTACTTC. V usage is TRBV7-6 and J usage is TRBJ2-7; no clear D. The V and J ends lost 7 bases and 0 bases respectively, with 16 bases between them. From germline, CDR1 is SGHVS and CDR2 FNYEAQ. This CDR3 region has 15 residues.

This clonotype was found many times. This chain links TRBV4-2 with TRBJ2-2; tentatively, D is TRBD2 (6 bases). Trimming stripped 4 bases from V and 2 bases from J, with 17 bases between. This CDR3 has 17 residues. Per the germline V gene, CDR1 is LGHNA and CDR2 is YNFKEQ. The CDR3 is CASSPFAGMGNTGELFF. The CDR3 DNA reads as TGTGCCAGCAGCCCCTTCGCGGGGATGGGTAACACCGGGGAGCTGTTTTTT.

Of note for this clonotype: One base away lies a much larger clone, so this may be a sequencing read error. The rearrangement uses TRBV13 and TRBJ2-2; TRBD2 matches at 8 bases. The CDR3 runs 18 residues. The germline gives CDR1 PRHDT, CDR2 FYEKMQ (reference sequence). Trimming took 2 bases from V and 1 from J; bases not matched to a gene: 9. Written as DNA, the CDR3 is TGTGCCAGCAGCTTAATTTGGGGTAGCGGGAAGAACACCGGGGAGCTGTTTTTT. Its translation is CASSLIWGSGKNTGELFF.

This clonotype was observed many times. The rearrangement links TRBV3-1 to TRBJ1-1; no firm D call. CDR1 and CDR2 (germline): LGHDT, YNNKEL (reference sequence). The CDR3 sequence is 17 residues long. The germline V and J ends were trimmed by 5 bases and 4 bases, with 23 bases remaining between them. The CDR3 sequence is CASSIWFPISIRTEAFF. The DNA of the CDR3 is TGTGCCAGCAGCATATGGTTTCCCATTTCAATTCGCACTGAAGCTTTCTTT.

A single count supports this clonotype. This may be a read error, as it is one base from a much larger clone. V is TRBV28 and J is TRBJ2-7, with TRBD1 as a possible D gene (7 bases). This CDR3 contains 14 residues. In germline, CDR1 is MDHEN, CDR2 SYDVKM. The CDR3 here is CASSADRDSYGQYF. CDR3 DNA: TGTGCCAGCAGTGCCGACAGGGACTCCTACGGGCAGTACTTC.

This clonotype occurred many times. CDR3 coding DNA: TGTGCCAGCGTAGTGGGGCAGACGGGCCCAGATACGCAGTATTTT. This sequence encodes CASVVGQTGPDTQYF. The chain employs TRBV11-3 and TRBJ2-3, with D perhaps matching TRBD1 (5 bases). The CDR3 extends over 15 amino acids. Germline CDR1 SGHNT, CDR2 YENEEA. Trimming removed 8 bases from V and 4 bases from J, with 19 bases in between.

The count of this clonotype is one. This may be a read error: a much more frequent sequence differs by one nucleotide. The chain joins TRBV7-9 to TRBJ2-1, with TRBD2 identical over 8 bases. Germline V lookup: CDR1 SEHNR, CDR2 FQNEAQ (reference sequence). The junction had 4 bases not matched to a gene; V was cut back by 0 bases and J by 9 bases. The CDR3 length is 14 residues. The CDR3 spells CASSLALAGAEQFF. For the CDR3, the DNA is TGTGCCAGCAGCTTAGCTCTAGCGGGCGCTGAGCAGTTCTTC.

Points on this clonotype: The junction differs from germline at one of its ends, possibly a read error. The chain uses TRBV5-6 and TRBJ2-1; 13 bases line up with TRBD2. CDR1 and CDR2 (germline): SGHDT, YYEEEE. The CDR3 spans 16 residues. For the CDR3, the DNA is TGTACCAGCAGCTTGGGGACTAGCGGGAACTACAATGAGCAGTTCTTC. Amino acid sequence: CTSSLGTSGNYNEQFF.

Turning to this clonotype: It may be a read error: a sequence one base away is much more abundant. V usage is TRBV4-1 and J usage is TRBJ1-6, with D unclear. The germline CDR1 and CDR2 sequences are MGHRA and YSYEKL. V lost 2 bases, J lost 7 bases, and 12 bases lay in between. This CDR3 is built from 15 residues. The CDR3 reads CASSQPDGVNSPLHF. CDR3 DNA: TGCGCCAGCAGCCAACCGGACGGGGTGAATTCACCCCTCCACTTT.

This clonotype has at least ten counts. CDR3 region: CASSVGLAVAYEQYF. The CDR3 DNA sequence: TGTGCCAGTAGTGTGGGACTAGCGGTGGCCTACGAGCAGTACTTC. The chain carries TRBV19 and TRBJ2-7, with TRBD2 matching over 11 bases. The trim removed 5 bases at V and 2 bases at J, leaving 5 bases unmatched. Germline assignment: CDR1 LNHDA and CDR2 SQIVND (reference sequence). This CDR3 has 15 residues.

This clonotype has just one count. This may be a read error: a much more frequent sequence differs by one nucleotide. V gene TRBV30 combines with J gene TRBJ1-1, with unresolved D. The CDR3 extends over 11 amino acids. Looked up from germline, CDR1 is GTSNPN and CDR2 is SVGIG (reference sequence). The CDR3 here is CALDRNTEALF. In nucleotides, the CDR3 is TGTGCCTTAGACCGTAACACTGAAGCTCTCTTT.

As regards this clonotype: A much larger clone differs from this one at a single base, so this may be a read error. J is TRBJ2-5 and V is TRBV5-4; no firm D call. The J call may not be correct, given that the DNA end is closer to TRBJ2-7. Germline CDR1 reads SGHNT; CDR2 reads YYREEE (reference sequence). CDR3 length equals 12 residues. Here the CDR3 reads CAGSSPNYEQYF. The DNA of the CDR3 is TGTGCCGGCAGCTCCCCCAACTACGAGCAGTACTTC.

J is TRBJ1-2 and V is TRBV6-2 or TRBV6-3; D unclear. The V gene's germline CDR1 is MNHEY and CDR2 SVGEGT. The germline V and J ends were trimmed by 4 bases and 4 bases, with 22 bases remaining between them. CDR3 length equals 17 residues. The CDR3: CASSFTRWCRKTYGYTF. In nucleotides, the CDR3 is TGTGCCAGCAGTTTCACGCGGTGGTGCCGAAAGACCTATGGCTACACCTTC.

This clonotype was observed once. This chain uses TRBV19 with TRBJ1-2; no reliable D call. The CDR3 is made up of 17 amino acids. The germline gives CDR1 LNHDA, CDR2 SQIVND (reference sequence). V lost 5 bases and J lost 4, with 23 bases in between. The CDR3 spells CASSAYQANRKTYGYTF. CDR3 DNA sequence: TGTGCCAGTAGTGCGTATCAGGCAAATCGAAAGACCTATGGCTACACCTTC.

This sequence joins TRBV3-1 and TRBJ2-7; tentative D call: TRBD2 (7 bases). Between the trimmed V and J ends, which lost 4 bases and 5 bases, there was a span of 21 bases. The CDR3 covers 16 residues. The germline CDR1 and CDR2 sequences are LGHDT and YNNKEL (reference sequence). The CDR3 nucleotides are TGTGCCAGCAGCCGCCAGGGACAAGCGGGGTGGAACGAGCAGTACTTC. Encoded protein: CASSRQGQAGWNEQYF.

Ten or more counts support this clonotype. V is TRBV28 and J is TRBJ1-1; no definite D call. V lost 3 bases and J 1 base, leaving 12 bases between the germline ends. Germline V CDR1 and CDR2: MDHEN, SYDVKM. This CDR3 has 15 amino acids. The CDR3 DNA sequence: TGTGCCAGCAGTTTCGGGGAGTTGGGGAACACTGAAGCTTTCTTT. Translating gives CASSFGELGNTEAFF.

This clonotype has only a few counts. V usage is TRBV12-3 or TRBV12-4 and J usage is TRBJ2-3, with D perhaps matching TRBD2 (6 bases). The germline V and J ends were trimmed by 3 bases and 7 bases, with 14 bases remaining between them. The length of the CDR3 is 14 residues. CDR3 nucleotide sequence: TGTGCCAGCAGTTTGCGCGGGGTGATACATACGCAGTATTTT. Translation: CASSLRGVIHTQYF.

To note about this clonotype: This sequence may be a read error, since a much larger clone differs from it by one base. CDR3 sequence (DNA): TGTGCCAGCGGCATGTGTGATCCCATTTCAGGCTTGACCGGGGAGCTGTTTTTT. Amino acid sequence: CASGMCDPISGLTGELFF. This chain connects TRBV3-1 to TRBJ2-2, with no clear D. The V gene lost 8 bases and the J gene lost 5 bases, with 27 bases spanning the gap. The V gene's germline CDR1 is LGHDT and CDR2 YNNKEL (reference sequence). CDR3 length: 18 residues.